Listed here is a single T cell receptor beta chain. Its antigen is unknown. PCR was performed using 60 Vbeta and 13 Jbeta primers. The assay was immunoSEQ multiplex PCR, and TCRdb's table has in-frame clones only and misses some. This sample carries 190,000 or so clones, roughly 80% of them seen once, and the ten largest clones take 6.5%. This sample stems from a study of cytomegalovirus exposure and HLA in healthy donors. Study-wide results and limits: Cytomegalovirus-associated TCR beta chains were listed, numbering 150 to 200.

The CDR3 is made up of 16 amino acids. With V trimmed by 7 bases and J by 4 bases, 13 bases remained unmatched. Germline V lookup: CDR1 MDHEN, CDR2 SYDVKM. This sequence was found in a woman between 45 and 65 years old in good health and CMV-seropositive. This chain joins TRBV28 and TRBJ2-7; 10 bases are a match to TRBD2. The specimen sequenced was PBMCs. In DNA form, the CDR3 reads TGTGCCAGCACCTTATCTTTGGAACTAGCGGGGTACGAGCAGTACTTC. This encodes CASTLSLELAGYEQYF.